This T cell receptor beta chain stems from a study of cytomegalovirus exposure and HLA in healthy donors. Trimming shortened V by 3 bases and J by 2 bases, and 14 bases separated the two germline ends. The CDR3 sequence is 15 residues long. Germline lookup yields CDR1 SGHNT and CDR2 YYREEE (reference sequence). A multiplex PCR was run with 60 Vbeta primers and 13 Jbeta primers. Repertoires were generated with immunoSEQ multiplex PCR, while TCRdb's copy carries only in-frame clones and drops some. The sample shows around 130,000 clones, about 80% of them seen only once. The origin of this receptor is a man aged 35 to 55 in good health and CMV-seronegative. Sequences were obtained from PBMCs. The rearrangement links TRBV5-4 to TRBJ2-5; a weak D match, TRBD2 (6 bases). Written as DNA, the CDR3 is TGTGCCAGCAGCTCGAAACTAGCAGCTCAAGAGACCCAGTACTTC. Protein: CASSSKLAAQETQYF. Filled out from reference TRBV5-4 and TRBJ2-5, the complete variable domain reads ETGVTQSPTHLIKTRGQQVTLRCSSQSGHNTVSWYQQALGQGPQFIFQYYREEENGRGNFPPRFSGLQFPNYSSELNVNALELDDSALYLCASSSKLAAQETQYFGPGTRLLVL.